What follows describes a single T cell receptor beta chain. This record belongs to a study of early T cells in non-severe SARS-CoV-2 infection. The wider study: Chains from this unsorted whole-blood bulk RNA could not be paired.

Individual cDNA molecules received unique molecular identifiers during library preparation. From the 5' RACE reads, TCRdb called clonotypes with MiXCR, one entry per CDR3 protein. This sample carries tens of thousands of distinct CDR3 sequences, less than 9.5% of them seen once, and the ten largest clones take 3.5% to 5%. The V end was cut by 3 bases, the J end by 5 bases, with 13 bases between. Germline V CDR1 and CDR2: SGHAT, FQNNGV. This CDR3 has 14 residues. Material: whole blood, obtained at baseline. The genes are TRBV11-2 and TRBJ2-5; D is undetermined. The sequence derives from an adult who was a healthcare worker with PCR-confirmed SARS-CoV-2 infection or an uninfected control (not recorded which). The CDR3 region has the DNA TGTGCCAGCAGCTTGGTGACGGTCCGGGAGACCCAGTACTTC. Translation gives CASSLVTVRETQYF.